The 28 T cell receptor beta chains in this list originate from one sample, sequenced in a study of T cell repertoires in cytomegalovirus infection. TCRdb reprocessed the reads with MiXCR, giving one entry per CDR3 protein. The sample has about 900,000 distinct CDR3 sequences, around 30% seen once; the top ten hold around 15%. Antigen specificity for these receptors is unknown. This specimen consisted of cultured CD8+ T cells from PBMCs, obtained from culture after CMV antigen stimulation. The source is a human donor in good health (CMV status not recorded). Some clones in this sample may be carry-over from other donors' samples.

This clonotype was counted a few times. The rearrangement links TRBV7-9 to TRBJ1-2; D is possibly TRBD1 (5 bases). Trimming took off 4 bases at V and 5 bases at J, with 14 bases between the two ends. Germline V gene sequence: CDR1 SEHNR, CDR2 FQNEAQ (reference sequence). CDR3 length equals 14 residues. The CDR3 nucleotides are TGTGCCAGCAGCTGGGGGGGTGGAAGATATGGCTACACCTTC. Its translation is CASSWGGGRYGYTF.

This clonotype has a handful of counts. The chain combines TRBV6-2 or TRBV6-3 with TRBJ2-7, with unresolved D. This CDR3 is built from 12 residues. Trimming took 6 bases from V and 4 from J, leaving 10 bases between them. Germline V CDR1 and CDR2: MNHEY, SVGEGT. In nucleotides, the CDR3 is TGTGCCAGCAGGTCGAACTGGTACGAGCAGTACGTC. It encodes CASRSNWYEQYV.

The chain has TRBV6-1 and TRBJ1-5; the match to TRBD1 covers 8 bases. Germline V gene data show CDR1 as MNHNS and CDR2 as SASEGT. The CDR3 runs 15 residues. The trim removed 1 base at V and 6 bases at J, leaving 5 bases unmatched. In DNA, the CDR3 is TGTGCCAGCAGTGAAGTACCAACAGGGGGTCAGCCCCAGCATTTT. Translating it yields CASSEVPTGGQPQHF.

This clonotype was recorded once. V and J are TRBV29-1 and TRBJ2-1; D uncertain. This CDR3 has 12 amino acids. Trimming stripped 1 base from V and 9 bases from J, with 10 bases between. The germline gives CDR1 SQVTM, CDR2 ANQGSEA. The CDR3 protein is CSVEVAGPEQFF. As DNA, the CDR3 is TGCAGCGTTGAAGTCGCAGGTCCTGAGCAGTTCTTC.

This chain joins TRBV20-1 and TRBJ2-3; D gene uncertain. The V and J ends lost 2 bases and 2 bases respectively, with 8 bases between them. The germline CDR1 and CDR2 sequences are DFQATT and SNEGSKA (reference sequence). The length of the CDR3 is 13 residues. The CDR3 spells CSARPYNTDTQYF. CDR3 sequence (DNA): TGCAGTGCTAGACCCTATAACACAGATACGCAGTATTTT.

This clonotype has just a few counts. The rearrangement joins TRBV6-2 or TRBV6-3 to TRBJ2-3; 7 bases are a match to TRBD2. This CDR3 comprises 16 residues. The germline V gene encodes CDR1 MNHEY and CDR2 SVGEGT. The V gene end was trimmed by 0 bases and the J gene end by 4 bases; junction bases not matched to a gene: 7. This chain's CDR3 is CASSYSTAGEADTQYF. The CDR3 nucleotides read TGTGCCAGCAGTTACTCGACGGCGGGGGAGGCAGATACGCAGTATTTT.

V is TRBV27 and J is TRBJ1-1; 10 bases fit TRBD1. Germline-derived CDR1 and CDR2 are MNHEY and SMNVEV (reference sequence). Unmatched junction bases numbered 10, after V lost 6 bases and J lost 6 bases. The CDR3 extends over 15 amino acids. The CDR3 DNA reads as TGTGCCAGCAGCCCCGGGACAGGGGAAACCCCTGAAGCTTTCTTT. Translation: CASSPGTGETPEAFF.

The chain carries TRBV11-2 and TRBJ2-7; D uncertain. Trimming left V 5 bases short and J 3 bases short, with 11 bases between. The CDR3 is 13 residues long. From germline, CDR1 is SGHAT and CDR2 FQNNGV. Here the CDR3 reads CASSPADVYEQYV. DNA of the CDR3: TGTGCCAGCAGCCCCGCGGACGTCTACGAGCAGTACGTC.

The chain combines TRBV10-3 with TRBJ1-1; 8 nucleotides align to TRBD1. The ends lost 3 bases at V and 1 base at J; junction bases unmatched: 7. The CDR3 contains 16 residues. Germline V gene lookup returns CDR1 ENHRY and CDR2 SYGVKD. DNA for the CDR3: TGTGCCATCAGTGACCCTGGTGGGACAGGGAACACTGAAGCTTTCTTT. Translated: CAISDPGGTGNTEAFF.

This clonotype was counted a few times. The chain links TRBV7-2 to TRBJ2-3; the D gene is possibly TRBD1 (5 bases). The CDR3 has 18 amino acids. Germline CDR1 and CDR2: SGHTA and FQGNSA. The V end lost 0 bases, the J end lost 0 bases, and 16 bases lay between the germline ends. This CDR3 reads CASSLADSLRRSTDTQYF. CDR3 nucleotide sequence: TGTGCCAGCAGCTTAGCAGACAGTTTACGAAGGAGCACAGATACGCAGTATTTT.

The count of this clonotype is one. This chain joins TRBV12-5 and TRBJ2-2; D uncertain. This CDR3 comprises 12 residues. V was clipped by 6 bases and J by 5 bases, with 7 bases between them. Germline CDR1 reads LGHNT; CDR2 reads FRNRAP. The CDR3: CASGAITGELFF. The CDR3 nucleotides read TGTGCTAGTGGCGCGATAACCGGGGAGCTGTTTTTT.

This chain links TRBV19 with TRBJ2-1; 12 bases align to TRBD2. Germline CDR1 is LNHDA and CDR2 is SQIVND (reference sequence). Trimming removed 10 bases from V and 3 bases from J; junction bases left unmatched: 7. The CDR3 loop spans 15 amino acids. Here the CDR3 reads CATRTSGTNYNEQFF. In nucleotides, the CDR3 is TGTGCCACAAGGACTAGCGGGACCAACTACAATGAGCAGTTCTTC.

The gene calls are TRBV27 and TRBJ1-2, with TRBD1 identical over 10 bases. Trimming took 0 bases from V and 4 from J; bases not matched to a gene: 8. Per germline, CDR1 MNHEY and CDR2 SMNVEV (reference sequence). The CDR3 covers 17 residues. The DNA for the CDR3 is TGTGCCAGCAGTTTATCACGACCGACAGGGGGCCGCTATGGCTACACCTTC. Translated: CASSLSRPTGGRYGYTF.

The chain links TRBV7-9 to TRBJ2-4; D gene unclear. Germline CDR1 is SEHNR and CDR2 is FQNEAQ (reference sequence). The CDR3 length is 14 residues. Trimming removed 7 bases at V and 0 bases at J, with 10 bases between. The CDR3 loop is CASTAPGAKNIQYF. The CDR3, as DNA: TGTGCCAGCACCGCACCAGGAGCCAAAAACATTCAGTACTTC.

The J gene is TRBJ1-1, the V gene TRBV27, with a possible D match to TRBD1 (6 bases). Trimming left V 2 bases short and J 3 bases short, with 10 bases between. The germline CDR1 and CDR2 sequences are MNHEY and SMNVEV (reference sequence). This CDR3 contains 14 residues. CDR3 DNA sequence: TGTGCCAGCAGTTTACTTGAGGGGGACACTGAAGCTTTCTTT. Translated: CASSLLEGDTEAFF.

The chain recombines TRBV27 with TRBJ2-7, with 9 bases that match TRBD1. V gave up 5 bases and J gave up 1 base; unmatched junction bases: 9. There are 16 residues in the CDR3. The V gene's germline CDR1 is MNHEY and CDR2 SMNVEV (reference sequence). The CDR3 sequence is CASSPPRDRVSYEQYV. In nucleotides, the CDR3 is TGTGCCAGCAGTCCACCCCGGGACAGGGTGTCCTACGAGCAGTACGTC.

Many counts were recorded for this clonotype. The chain uses TRBV7-2 and TRBJ1-5; TRBD1 matches 10 bases. Germline loops: CDR1 SGHTA, CDR2 FQGNSA. V shed 5 bases and J 4 bases; nucleotides not matched to a gene: 5. The CDR3 sequence is 15 residues long. The CDR3 sequence is CASSIGTGVNQPQHF. Here the CDR3 DNA reads TGTGCCAGCAGCATCGGGACAGGGGTGAATCAGCCCCAGCATTTT. The entire variable domain, with the rest obtained from reference TRBV7-2 and TRBJ1-5, is as follows: GAGVSQSPSNKVTEKGKDVELRCDPISGHTALYWYRQSLGQGLEFLIYFQGNSAPDKSGLPSDRFSAERTGGSVSTLTIQRTQQEDSAVYLCASSIGTGVNQPQHFGDGTRLSIL.

The V gene is TRBV7-9, the J gene TRBJ1-3, with D hard to call. CDR1 SEHNR and CDR2 FQNEAQ come from the germline V gene (reference sequence). The CDR3 runs to 17 residues. The V gene lost 4 bases and the J gene lost 3 bases, with 19 bases spanning the gap. The CDR3 DNA sequence: TGTGCCAGCAGCTCGACGGTCCCCACGGCGCTTGGAAACACCATATATTTT. Translated: CASSSTVPTALGNTIYF. The variable domain in full, completed from reference TRBV7-9 and TRBJ1-3, reads DTGVSQNPRHKITKRGQNVTFRCDPISEHNRLYWYRQTLGQGPEFLTYFQNEAQLEKSRLLSDRFSAERPKGSFSTLEIQRTEQGDSAMYLCASSSTVPTALGNTIYFGEGSWLTVV.

This sequence joins TRBV4-1 and TRBJ2-7; 8 nucleotides agree with TRBD2. The junction had 8 bases not matched to a gene; V was cut back by 4 bases and J by 3 bases. This CDR3 has 15 amino acids. Germline V CDR1 and CDR2: MGHRA, YSYEKL. The CDR3 loop is CASSLRELAGYEQYF. CDR3 DNA: TGCGCCAGCAGCCTGAGGGAGCTAGCGGGCTACGAGCAGTACTTC.

This chain uses TRBV9 with TRBJ2-3, with TRBD2 matching 10 bases. CDR1 and CDR2 (germline): SGDLS, YYNGEE. CDR3 length equals 15 residues. V gave up 4 bases and J gave up 3 bases; unmatched junction bases: 5. The CDR3 protein is CASSLGSGRTDTQYF. The CDR3 nucleotides read TGTGCCAGCAGCCTCGGTAGCGGGAGGACAGATACGCAGTATTTT.

The chain carries TRBV15 and TRBJ2-5; weak D call: TRBD2 (6 bases). The germline V and J ends were trimmed by 1 base and 5 bases, with 17 bases remaining between them. The CDR3 has 16 amino acids. The germline V gene encodes CDR1 LNHNV and CDR2 YYDKDF (reference sequence). The CDR3 DNA reads as TGTGCCACCAGCAGAGTGGGCGGGGTGGGCATGGAGACCCAGTACTTC. The encoded protein is CATSRVGGVGMETQYF.

The V call is TRBV20-1, the J call TRBJ1-1; 10 bases line up with TRBD1. This CDR3 region has 13 residues. Germline V gene data show CDR1 as DFQATT and CDR2 as SNEGSKA (reference sequence). Germline trimming cut 5 bases from V and 5 bases from J; bases unmatched to any gene: 5. CDR3 sequence (DNA): TGCAGTGCTTCGGACAGGGGGTTGACTGAAGCTTTCTTT. Translated: CSASDRGLTEAFF.

The rearrangement links TRBV27 to TRBJ2-3, with TRBD2 matching 7 bases. Germline CDR1 MNHEY, CDR2 SMNVEV (reference sequence). The CDR3 covers 15 residues. Losses at the gene ends were 5 bases for V and 1 base for J; bases not matched to a gene: 6. In DNA form, the CDR3 reads TGTGCCAGCAGTGTGACTAGCTACCGCACAGATACGCAGTATTTT. As protein: CASSVTSYRTDTQYF.

The CDR3 DNA sequence: TGTGTCAGCAGTGAAGGCAGGGTAGGGTCCTACGAGCAGTACGTC. Translation: CVSSEGRVGSYEQYV. The J gene is TRBJ2-7, the V gene TRBV2, with D tentatively TRBD1 (5 bases). Per germline, CDR1 SNHLY and CDR2 FYNNEI. The CDR3 covers 15 residues.

The chain employs TRBV25-1 and TRBJ2-7; 8 positions agree with TRBD1. The CDR3 covers 15 residues. The trim removed 2 bases at V and 3 bases at J, leaving 6 bases unmatched. CDR1 and CDR2 from the germline V gene are MGHDK and SYGVNS. This CDR3 is CASSEAQDRDYEQYF. The CDR3 nucleotides are TGTGCCAGCAGTGAAGCTCAGGACAGGGACTACGAGCAGTACTTC.

Concerning this clonotype itself: Being one base from a much bigger clone, this may be a read error. The chain joins TRBV6-5 to TRBJ1-5; weak D call: TRBD1 (5 bases). In germline, CDR1 is MNHEY, CDR2 SVGAGI. This CDR3 is built from 15 residues. The CDR3 here is CVSRGGHYSNQPQHF. Written as DNA, the CDR3 is TGTGTCAGCAGAGGAGGACACTATAGCAATCAGCCCCAGCATTTT.

Ten or more counts support this clonotype. The rearrangement joins TRBV7-2 to TRBJ2-1, with 11 bases identical to TRBD2. Germline CDR1 is SGHTA and CDR2 is FQGNSA. The CDR3 covers 16 residues. J lost 9 bases, V lost 5 bases, and 12 bases had no gene match. The CDR3 DNA sequence: TGTGCCAGCAGCATTAGCGGGGGGGCCCCTTTTTTTGAGCAGTTCTTC. Translation: CASSISGGAPFFEQFF.

The V call is TRBV28, the J call TRBJ1-5; tentative D call: TRBD1 (6 bases). With 3 bases removed from V and 6 bases from J, the gap between germline ends came to 15 bases. The CDR3 is 15 amino acids. From germline, CDR1 is MDHEN and CDR2 SYDVKM. The CDR3 nucleotides read TGTGCCAGCAGTTTGTTCTCAGGGGTGTCTCAGCCCCAGCATTTT. This gives the protein CASSLFSGVSQPQHF. Using reference TRBV28 and TRBJ1-5 for the parts outside the CDR3, the full variable domain is DVKVTQSSRYLVKRTGEKVFLECVQDMDHENMFWYRQDPGLGLRLIYFSYDVKMKEKGDIPEGYSVSREKKERFSLILESASTNQTSMYLCASSLFSGVSQPQHFGDGTRLSIL.